These 17 T cell receptor beta chains were sequenced from one sample in a study of beta chain features in type 1 diabetes. TCRB transcripts that were expressed got sequenced, as all of the isolated RNA had been reverse transcribed. Sequencing used immunoSEQ multiplex PCR; TCRdb keeps in-frame clones, though not all of them. Of fewer than 65,000 clones detected, about 60% appear once; the ten largest clones hold 2.2%. The material sequenced was Tregs from blood. These receptor sequences come from a woman aged 18 to 35 in good health.

The table lists this clone with a few counts. The chain has TRBV5-4 and TRBJ2-3; TRBD1 matches at 7 bases. Germline values: CDR1 SGHNT, CDR2 YYREEE (reference sequence). The CDR3 is made up of 13 amino acids. V lost 6 bases to trimming and J lost 6 bases; unmatched junction nucleotides: 7. In DNA form, the CDR3 reads TGTGCCAGCACCGTCACAGGGGCGGATACGCAGTATTTT. It codes for CASTVTGADTQYF. The full variable domain, completed using reference TRBV5-4 and TRBJ2-3, is ETGVTQSPTHLIKTRGQQVTLRCSSQSGHNTVSWYQQALGQGPQFIFQYYREEENGRGNFPPRFSGLQFPNYSSELNVNALELDDSALYLCASTVTGADTQYFGPGTRLTVL.

The CDR3 DNA follows: TGTGCCTGGAGACGGACAGGGTCCTATGGCTACACCTTC. This translates into CAWRRTGSYGYTF. The chain has TRBV30 and TRBJ1-2; 8 positions agree with TRBD1. CDR3 length: 13 residues. Germline V gene data show CDR1 as GTSNPN and CDR2 as SVGIG (reference sequence). Germline trimming cut 3 bases from V and 4 bases from J; bases unmatched to any gene: 4.

The V call is TRBV6-5, the J call TRBJ2-3; D gene unclear. Germline V lookup: CDR1 MNHEY, CDR2 SVGAGI. This CDR3 is built from 15 residues. Trimming stripped 0 bases from V and 1 base from J, with 8 bases between. The CDR3 bases are TGTGCCAGCAGTTACTCAATCCCTGGCACAGATACGCAGTATTTT. This encodes CASSYSIPGTDTQYF.

The gene calls are TRBV6-6 and TRBJ2-5; D call uncertain. Looked up from germline, CDR1 is MNHNY and CDR2 is SVGAGI (reference sequence). The CDR3 spans 13 residues. V was pared by 3 bases and J by 5 bases, with 10 bases between. CDR3 coding DNA: TGTGCCAGCAGTTATAACCTGAGGGAGACCCAGTACTTC. Translated: CASSYNLRETQYF.

This clone was observed a few times. The chain couples TRBV4-2 to TRBJ2-5; TRBD1 matches 8 bases. Per the germline V gene, CDR1 is LGHNA and CDR2 is YNFKEQ. Germline trimming cut 0 bases from V and 5 bases from J; bases unmatched to any gene: 5. This CDR3 contains 15 residues. CDR3 sequence: CASSQDLRTGETQYF. The CDR3 DNA is TGTGCCAGCAGCCAAGATCTCAGGACAGGGGAGACCCAGTACTTC.

The CDR3 DNA sequence: TGTGCCAGCAGTGAAGGGCAGGCCGATAATCAGCCCCAGCATTTT. The encoded protein is CASSEGQADNQPQHF. V usage is TRBV2 and J usage is TRBJ1-5, with no clear D. The CDR3 runs to 15 residues. The germline V and J ends were trimmed by 1 base and 4 bases, with 11 bases remaining between them. CDR1 is SNHLY, CDR2 FYNNEI, per germline.

As regards this clone: A read error may produce the germline difference seen at one junction end. The sample carries other DNA sequences with the same CDR3. V usage is TRBV5-4 and J usage is TRBJ2-3; 13 bases are a match to TRBD2. The CDR3 runs to 14 residues. Looked up from germline, CDR1 is SGHNT and CDR2 is YYREEE (reference sequence). The CDR3 protein is CASSLGLAGDTQYF. The CDR3, as DNA: TGTGCCAGCAGCTTAGGACTAGCGGGAGATACACAGTATTTT.

A single count supports this clone. V gene TRBV19 combines with J gene TRBJ2-5; 13 positions match TRBD2. J was trimmed by 6 bases and V by 5 bases; bases with no gene match: 9. The germline CDR1 and CDR2 sequences are LNHDA and SQIVND (reference sequence). The CDR3 extends over 16 amino acids. DNA of the CDR3: TGTGCCAGTAGTCCACGACTAGCGGGAGGCTATCAGACCCAGTACTTC. Its protein is CASSPRLAGGYQTQYF.

This clone was recorded a few times. The chain is built from TRBV18 and TRBJ2-5; the D gene is possibly TRBD1 (5 bases). The ends were cut back, 3 bases at V and 4 bases at J, with 9 bases in the middle. Per germline, CDR1 KGHSH and CDR2 LQKENI. This CDR3 has 13 residues. This CDR3 reads CASSPSGIETQYF. The DNA for the CDR3 is TGTGCCAGCTCACCTTCAGGGATAGAGACCCAGTACTTC.

The J gene is TRBJ1-5, the V gene TRBV11-1, with 7 bases lining up with TRBD1. Per the germline V gene, CDR1 is SGHAT and CDR2 is FQDESV (reference sequence). The ends lost 1 base at V and 7 bases at J; junction bases unmatched: 1. The CDR3 spans 13 residues. In DNA form, the CDR3 reads TGTGCCAGCAGCTTAGACAGGGGCCAGCCCCAGCATTTT. Translating gives CASSLDRGQPQHF.

This clone was seen a handful of times. The chain links TRBV2 to TRBJ2-2; TRBD1 aligns across 9 bases. The V gene's germline CDR1 is SNHLY and CDR2 FYNNEI. The ends lost 4 bases at V and 7 bases at J; junction bases unmatched: 4. The CDR3 is 14 amino acids. CDR3 in amino acids: CASSVDRGFGELFF. The CDR3 bases are TGTGCCAGCAGTGTCGACAGGGGGTTCGGGGAGCTGTTTTTT.

This clone was detected only a few times. The chain recombines TRBV5-1 with TRBJ2-2; a weak D match, TRBD1 (5 bases). Trimming took off 4 bases at V and 4 bases at J, with 8 bases between the two ends. The CDR3 consists of 13 residues. The germline V gene has CDR1 SGHRS and CDR2 YFSETQ. The CDR3 bases are TGCGCCAGCAGCCCACAGGTCACCGGGGAGCTGTTTTTT. The encoded protein is CASSPQVTGELFF.

CDR3 coding DNA: TGTGCTAGTGGTTTGGCCGAAGTCTATTTGTCGTTCACAGATACGCAGTATTTT. This translates into CASGLAEVYLSFTDTQYF. This sequence joins TRBV12-5 and TRBJ2-3; D gene unclear. V shed 1 base and J shed 2 bases, with 19 bases lying between them. Germline V gene lookup returns CDR1 LGHNT and CDR2 FRNRAP. This CDR3 is built from 18 residues.

This rearrangement joins TRBV6-1 to TRBJ2-3, with D tentatively TRBD2 (6 bases). The ends were cut back, 6 bases at V and 6 bases at J, with 10 bases in the middle. Per germline, CDR1 MNHNS and CDR2 SASEGT. This CDR3 region has 12 residues. The CDR3 spells CASRGGGDTQYF. The CDR3 nucleotides read TGTGCCAGCAGGGGTGGGGGGGATACGCAGTATTTT.

The chain links TRBV11-3 to TRBJ1-1; D gene uncertain. The CDR3 runs 13 residues. CDR1 and CDR2 (germline): SGHNT, YENEEA. Trimming stripped 3 bases from V and 4 bases from J, with 9 bases between. For the CDR3, the DNA is TGTGCCAGCAGCTTTTCCAGTTTCACTGAAGCTTTCTTT. Translation gives CASSFSSFTEAFF.

The chain has TRBV6-6 and TRBJ1-5, with a weak D call TRBD1 (5 bases). CDR3 size: 16 residues. The germline V gene encodes CDR1 MNHNY and CDR2 SVGAGI (reference sequence). Trimming pared 0 bases from V and 5 bases from J, leaving 14 bases between. CDR3 loop: CASSYSFQGRDQPQHF. In nucleotides, the CDR3 is TGTGCCAGCAGTTACTCGTTTCAGGGAAGGGATCAGCCCCAGCATTTT.

The V and J genes are TRBV7-2 and TRBJ1-5; D ambiguous. This CDR3 is built from 13 residues. Trimming removed 1 base from V and 11 bases from J, with 12 bases in between. Germline assignment: CDR1 SGHTA and CDR2 FQGNSA. The CDR3 sequence is CASSLGAGLAQHF. CDR3 coding DNA: TGTGCCAGCAGCTTAGGAGCCGGTTTAGCCCAGCATTTT.